A single sample is the source of the 14 T cell receptor beta chains below, sequenced in a study of molecular identifiers for immune sequencing clone quantification. MiXCR, applied by TCRdb to the PCR reads, yields one record per CDR3 protein. The table lists more than 85,000 distinct CDR3 sequences, over 30% of them singletons, with around 4.2% in the top ten. Sequencing was done on a sample of naive CD8+ T cells from blood, with Jurkat cell RNA spiked in. The subset was: FACS-sorted CD8+CD4-CCR7+CD45RA+ naive T cells. These TCRs come from a human donor in good health. Some libraries in this study had Jurkat cell RNA spiked in.

This clonotype is medium-sized by share. The chain recombines TRBV6-2 or TRBV6-3 with TRBJ1-5; a possible D gene is TRBD1 (6 bases). V lost 8 bases and J lost 1, with 9 bases in between. This CDR3 has 13 residues. Germline lookup yields CDR1 MNHEY and CDR2 SVGEGT. DNA of the CDR3: TGTGCCAGCCGTGACAGGAGCAATCAGCCCCAGCATTTT. Translating gives CASRDRSNQPQHF.

This clonotype came up many times. The rearrangement joins TRBV7-6 to TRBJ1-1; D is unclear. CDR1 and CDR2 (germline): SGHVS, FNYEAQ. With 1 base removed from V and 0 bases from J, the gap between germline ends came to 12 bases. The CDR3 has 16 residues. The CDR3 DNA reads TGTGCCAGCAGCTTAGTAGCGGATATGGTGAACACTGAAGCTTTCTTT. Protein: CASSLVADMVNTEAFF.

The chain uses TRBV19 and TRBJ2-7, with 14 bases that match TRBD2. Per the germline V gene, CDR1 is LNHDA and CDR2 is SQIVND (reference sequence). The CDR3 runs to 16 residues. The V and J ends lost 4 bases and 3 bases, in that order; junction bases with no gene match: 5. CDR3 in amino acids: CASSSGGLAGVYEQYF. The DNA for the CDR3 is TGTGCCAGTAGTAGTGGGGGACTAGCGGGAGTCTACGAGCAGTACTTC.

This clonotype was detected a few times. CDR3 in DNA: TGTGCCAGCAGCTTCGTCCTAGCGGGAGAGAGGGTGGCCGGGGAGCTGTTTTTT. The encoded protein is CASSFVLAGERVAGELFF. The chain carries TRBV7-9 and TRBJ2-2; TRBD2 aligns across 10 bases. CDR3 length: 18 residues. Germline values: CDR1 SEHNR, CDR2 FQNEAQ (reference sequence). V gave up 3 bases and J gave up 6 bases; unmatched junction bases: 13.

The J gene is TRBJ2-2, the V gene TRBV29-1; 10 bases line up with TRBD2. The J segment lost 4 bases and the V segment lost 4 bases, leaving 12 bases of the junction unmatched. CDR3 size: 17 residues. Germline assignment: CDR1 SQVTM and CDR2 ANQGSEA. This CDR3 reads CSVGHLAGEKSTGELFF. The CDR3 DNA follows: TGCAGCGTTGGACACCTAGCGGGAGAGAAGAGCACCGGGGAGCTGTTTTTT.

This clonotype was observed a few times. The chain has TRBV6-5 and TRBJ2-7; D not certain. Trimming took off 7 bases at V and 6 bases at J, with 16 bases between the two ends. Germline lookup yields CDR1 MNHEY and CDR2 SVGAGI. The CDR3 totals 13 residues. As DNA, the CDR3 is TGTGCCAGCACTACTAACCCCCGCTCCGAGCAGTACTTC. Its translation: CASTTNPRSEQYF.

This chain links TRBV10-1 with TRBJ2-2, with a possible D match to TRBD2 (6 bases). Germline V CDR1 and CDR2: WNHNN, SYGVQD (reference sequence). Trimming shortened V by 8 bases and J by 6 bases, and 10 bases separated the two germline ends. The CDR3 is 12 amino acids. CDR3 protein: CASAGSPGELFF. CDR3 DNA: TGCGCCAGCGCGGGATCTCCCGGGGAGCTGTTTTTT.

The V and J genes are TRBV7-6 and TRBJ2-5; maybe TRBD1 (6 bases). The CDR3 contains 17 residues. V was shortened by 6 bases and J by 9 bases, with 29 bases between the two germline ends. In germline, CDR1 is SGHVS, CDR2 FNYEAQ. As DNA, the CDR3 is TGTGCCAGCAGTCTAAGGGCGGGCAGGGGAAGGAAGGAGCCCCAGTACTTC. Encoded protein: CASSLRAGRGRKEPQYF.

A note on this clonotype: A read error may account for a junction end that differs from germline. The V call is TRBV24-1, the J call TRBJ2-5; TRBD2 matches at 8 bases. Germline CDR1 KGHDR, CDR2 SFDVKD. There are 16 residues in the CDR3. The CDR3 loop is CATSALLAGAGETQNF. The DNA for the CDR3 is TGTGCCACCAGTGCTTTGCTGGCGGGAGCGGGGGAGACCCAGAACTTC.

The sample holds one count of this clonotype. The rearrangement uses TRBV11-1 and TRBJ1-1; D may be TRBD1 (5 bases). Germline V gene lookup returns CDR1 SGHAT and CDR2 FQDESV (reference sequence). The CDR3 loop spans 14 amino acids. Trimming removed 4 bases from V and 1 base from J, with 10 bases in between. The CDR3 protein is CASSSSDRNTEAFF. The DNA for the CDR3 is TGTGCCAGCAGCTCTTCCGACAGGAACACTGAAGCTTTCTTT.

Notes on this clonotype: With a much larger clone just one base away, this may be a read error. The chain combines TRBV12-3 or TRBV12-4 with TRBJ2-4; possible D gene TRBD1, 6 bases. This CDR3 spans 11 amino acids. CDR3 sequence (DNA): TGTGCCTGCAGTTTGGGGGCGATTCAGTACTTC. Protein sequence: CACSLGAIQYF.

This sequence joins TRBV10-3 and TRBJ1-4; D is unresolved. V dropped 4 bases and J dropped 8 bases, with 8 bases sitting between them. This CDR3 is built from 12 residues. CDR1 and CDR2 from the germline V gene are ENHRY and SYGVKD. The CDR3 DNA follows: TGTGCCATCAGTGTCGAAGGGGAAAAACTGTTTTTT. It yields the protein CAISVEGEKLFF.

The rearrangement uses TRBV6-5 and TRBJ2-7; possible D gene TRBD1, 7 bases. With 2 bases removed from V and 12 bases from J, the gap between germline ends came to 23 bases. The CDR3 extends over 15 amino acids. CDR1 and CDR2 (germline): MNHEY, SVGAGI. The CDR3 DNA is TGTGCCAGCAGTTACGGCAGGGGGGTGCCCTACGCGCTGTACTTC. It codes for CASSYGRGVPYALYF.

This clonotype has at least ten counts. The rearrangement joins TRBV5-6 to TRBJ2-7; D is perhaps TRBD1 (6 bases). V was cut by 0 bases and J by 2 bases, with 9 bases left in between. Germline V gene lookup returns CDR1 SGHDT and CDR2 YYEEEE. This CDR3 spans 14 amino acids. The CDR3 loop reads CASSLGAGAYEQYF. Written as DNA, the CDR3 is TGTGCCAGCAGCTTGGGGGCAGGGGCCTACGAGCAGTACTTC.